These 8 T cell receptor beta chains were sequenced from one sample in a study of CD8 T cells in ankylosing spondylitis. TCRdb analysed the 5' RACE reads with MiXCR anew, one entry per CDR3 protein. Among 150,000 to 200,000 distinct CDR3 sequences listed, 13% were seen once. The specimen sequenced was blood, either unsorted or a sorted T cell fraction (not recorded which). The receptors derive from a male donor with ankylosing spondylitis or in good health (not recorded which).

The chain uses TRBV27 and TRBJ1-2; D perhaps matches TRBD1 (6 bases). Trimming left V 4 bases short and J 0 bases short, with 15 bases between. The germline V gene encodes CDR1 MNHEY and CDR2 SMNVEV (reference sequence). This CDR3 is 16 amino acids long. CDR3 DNA sequence: TGTGCCAGCAGTTCACTACAGACAGGAACTAACTATGGCTACACCTTC. It codes for CASSSLQTGTNYGYTF.

This clonotype was seen a handful of times. This chain connects TRBV12-3 or TRBV12-4 to TRBJ2-1, with 12 nucleotides matching TRBD2. CDR3 length: 14 residues. V lost 4 bases, J lost 9 bases, and 4 bases stayed unmatched. This chain's CDR3 is CASSSSGRASEQFF. The CDR3 bases are TGTGCCAGCAGTTCTAGCGGGAGGGCCAGTGAGCAGTTCTTC.

The V call is TRBV27, the J call TRBJ2-6, with TRBD1 matching 7 bases. Germline CDR1 MNHEY, CDR2 SMNVEV (reference sequence). This CDR3 contains 20 residues. The junction had 15 bases not matched to a gene; V was cut back by 4 bases and J by 0 bases. In DNA form, the CDR3 reads TGTGCCAGCAGTTCCAGATACCAGGACAGGTCGCACTCTGGGGCCAACGTCCTGACTTTC. Its translation: CASSSRYQDRSHSGANVLTF.

This clonotype was seen ten or more times. This chain connects TRBV11-2 to TRBJ2-7; the D gene is possibly TRBD1 (5 bases). This CDR3 has 16 residues. Trimming shortened V by 3 bases and J by 2 bases, and 17 bases separated the two germline ends. Germline V gene sequence: CDR1 SGHAT, CDR2 FQNNGV. CDR3 nucleotide sequence: TGTGCCAGCAGCTTTCGGATCGTACAGGACCCCTACGAGCAGTACTTC. Encoded protein: CASSFRIVQDPYEQYF.

This chain uses TRBV27 with TRBJ2-1, with TRBD2 identical over 11 bases. The V and J ends lost 2 bases and 10 bases, in that order; junction bases with no gene match: 7. Germline V gene data show CDR1 as MNHEY and CDR2 as SMNVEV (reference sequence). The CDR3 totals 15 residues. This CDR3 reads CASSLGTSGLQEQFF. CDR3 coding DNA: TGTGCCAGCAGTTTAGGGACTAGCGGCCTACAGGAGCAGTTCTTC.

This clonotype was seen more than once but under ten times. As DNA, the CDR3 is TGTGCCACCAGTCCGGCGACGGTTAACTATGGCTACACCTTC. As protein: CATSPATVNYGYTF. This chain connects TRBV24-1 to TRBJ1-2; D unclear. This CDR3 spans 14 amino acids. From germline, CDR1 is KGHDR and CDR2 SFDVKD. V was pared by 6 bases and J by 1 base, with 11 bases between.

This clonotype has just a few counts. The genes are TRBV10-3 and TRBJ2-1; no reliable D call. CDR3 size: 12 residues. The germline V gene encodes CDR1 ENHRY and CDR2 SYGVKD. Trimming removed 0 bases from V and 5 bases from J, with 2 bases in between. In DNA form, the CDR3 reads TGTGCCATCAGTGAGTCGGACAATGAGCAGTTCTTC. Its translation: CAISESDNEQFF.

This clonotype showed up just a few times. This rearrangement joins TRBV10-2 to TRBJ2-7, with D tentatively TRBD1 (5 bases). Germline CDR1 reads WSHSY; CDR2 reads SAAADI. The V end was cut by 6 bases, the J end by 7 bases, with 10 bases between. The CDR3 has 11 residues. Written as DNA, the CDR3 is TGCGCCAGCAGGGACACGCAAGAGCAGTACTTC. It encodes CASRDTQEQYF.